Described below is a single T cell receptor (beta chain) sequence and its context. This record comes from a study of blood T cell repertoires in COVID-19. At the level of the study: Samples taken during acute and convalescent COVID-19 were collected in the United States, Italy and Spain. From T cells, B-cell-depleted T cells, or PBMCs came the material, which was cDNA or gDNA.

Authors' data handling: Reference gene primer amplification gave estimated nucleated cell counts. Assay used: immunoSEQ multiplex PCR; TCRdb lists only in-frame clones, some missing. That table gives V, J and clone size, and the DNA gave D and trimming. The sample carries about 78,000 clones, about 89% recorded once. The source material was peripheral blood. The sequence was collected from a middle-aged man with active or convalescent COVID-19.

CDR3: CASSNPYLGGGGNGTQYF. CDR3 in DNA: TGTGCCAGCAGCAATCCATATTTGGGCGGCGGGGGGAACGGGACCCAGTACTTC. The V call is TRBV21-1, the J call TRBJ2-5; the D call TRBD2 from the table was never checked on the DNA. TRBV21-1 is annotated as a pseudogene. The CDR3 consists of 18 residues.